One and the same sample provided the 30 T cell receptor beta chains below, sequenced in a study of blood T cell repertoires in COVID-19. Measured with immunoSEQ multiplex PCR; TCRdb has only the in-frame clones, and not every one. The repertoire holds about 190,000 clones, with around 79% as singletons. The sequencing sample was made of peripheral blood. The receptors originated from a man between 60 and 70 years old with active or convalescent COVID-19.

Here the CDR3 reads CASGDSGSGNTIYF. In DNA, the CDR3 is TGTGCCTCAGGGGACAGTGGATCTGGAAACACCATATATTTT. The chain links TRBV10-3 to TRBJ1-3; 7 bases agree with TRBD1. The CDR3 consists of 14 residues. V was pared by 11 bases and J by 1 base, with 8 bases of the junction left unmatched. CDR1 and CDR2 (germline): ENHRY, SYGVKD.

This chain uses TRBV9 with TRBJ2-7, with D tentatively TRBD1 (5 bases). This CDR3 is built from 14 residues. The V end lost 4 bases, the J end lost 6 bases, and 17 bases lay between the germline ends. Germline V gene data show CDR1 as SGDLS and CDR2 as YYNGEE. The CDR3 DNA is TGTGCCAGCAGCTCCCGCAGGGAAGTCGGCGAGCAGTACTTC. It yields the protein CASSSRREVGEQYF.

V usage is TRBV10-3 and J usage is TRBJ1-1; 10 bases fit TRBD1. V dropped 10 bases and J dropped 4; count of bases not matched to a gene: 3. The CDR3 length is 12 residues. CDR1 ENHRY and CDR2 SYGVKD come from the germline V gene. For the CDR3, the DNA is TGTGCCAACCGGGACAGGGGCACTGAAGCTTTCTTT. As protein: CANRDRGTEAFF.

The chain's CDR3 is CASSYSASGDNTDTQYF. CDR3 nucleotide sequence: TGTGCCAGCAGTTACTCGGCTAGCGGGGACAACACAGATACGCAGTATTTT. The rearrangement links TRBV6-2 or TRBV6-3 to TRBJ2-3; 9 bases match TRBD2. CDR1 is MNHEY, CDR2 SVGEGT, per germline. This CDR3 is built from 17 residues. The V gene end was trimmed by 0 bases and the J gene end by 2 bases; junction bases not matched to a gene: 6.

This clone was seen more than once but under ten times. The rearrangement uses TRBV29-1 and TRBJ2-1, with TRBD2 matching over 7 bases. The V segment lost 1 base and the J segment 4 bases; nucleotides outside the gene matches: 7. The CDR3 sequence is 15 residues long. Per the germline V gene, CDR1 is SQVTM and CDR2 is ANQGSEA. The CDR3 loop is CSVEVWDSGYNEQFF. CDR3 nucleotide sequence: TGCAGCGTTGAAGTATGGGATAGCGGGTACAATGAGCAGTTCTTC.

The chain combines TRBV10-3 with TRBJ2-1, with 15 bases that match TRBD2. Germline V CDR1 and CDR2: ENHRY, SYGVKD. The CDR3 consists of 19 residues. V was clipped by 0 bases and J by 5 bases; unmatched bases: 8. The CDR3 DNA reads TGTGCCATCAGTGAGTCGGTAGGGACTAGCGGGAGGCCCAACAATGAGCAGTTCTTC. This codes for CAISESVGTSGRPNNEQFF.

The CDR3: CSVENRDPSGANVLTF. For the CDR3, the DNA is TGCAGCGTTGAAAACAGGGACCCCTCTGGGGCCAACGTCCTGACTTTC. The rearrangement joins TRBV29-1 to TRBJ2-6; D is perhaps TRBD1 (6 bases). Per germline, CDR1 SQVTM and CDR2 ANQGSEA. This CDR3 is 16 amino acids long. The V gene lost 2 bases and the J gene lost 0 bases, with 11 bases spanning the gap.

The gene calls are TRBV9 and TRBJ2-1, with D possibly TRBD2 on 6 matching bases. The germline CDR1 and CDR2 sequences are SGDLS and YYNGEE. This CDR3 has 14 amino acids. Between the trimmed V and J ends, which lost 2 bases and 1 base, there was a span of 7 bases. CDR3 in amino acids: CASSVGLSYNEQFF. CDR3 DNA sequence: TGTGCCAGCAGCGTGGGACTTTCCTACAATGAGCAGTTCTTC.

The chain has TRBV5-1 and TRBJ1-1; tentatively, D is TRBD1 (6 bases). V dropped 6 bases and J dropped 0 bases, with 21 bases sitting between them. Looked up from germline, CDR1 is SGHRS and CDR2 is YFSETQ. The CDR3 runs 17 residues. This CDR3 reads CASTWGLDRTMNTEAFF. CDR3 in DNA: TGCGCCAGCACCTGGGGGTTAGACAGGACCATGAACACTGAAGCTTTCTTT.

Regarding this clone: The sample carries other DNA sequences with the same CDR3. This chain links TRBV12-3 or TRBV12-4 with TRBJ2-5; no firm D call. V dropped 5 bases and J dropped 5 bases, with 6 bases sitting between them. This CDR3 region has 11 residues. In DNA form, the CDR3 reads TGTGCCAGCAGTACCGGGGAGACCCAGTACTTC. The encoded protein is CASSTGETQYF.

The genes are TRBV11-2 and TRBJ1-1; possibly TRBD1 for D (5 bases). Germline loops: CDR1 SGHAT, CDR2 FQNNGV. The CDR3 is 16 residues long. Trimming took off 1 base at V and 5 bases at J, with 17 bases between the two ends. CDR3 in DNA: TGTGCCAGCAGCTTAGCACGATCGCTCCCAGGGACTGAAGCTTTCTTT. Its translation is CASSLARSLPGTEAFF.

V is TRBV6-5 and J is TRBJ1-3, with 7 positions matching TRBD1. The V gene end was trimmed by 11 bases and the J gene end by 0 bases; junction bases not matched to a gene: 7. CDR1 and CDR2 (germline): MNHEY, SVGAGI. The CDR3 has 14 residues. CDR3 loop: CAGRDRDSGNTIYF. The CDR3 nucleotides read TGTGCCGGCCGGGACAGAGACTCTGGAAACACCATATATTTT.

The V and J genes are TRBV28 and TRBJ2-7, with a tentative D call TRBD1 (5 bases). The V end was cut by 6 bases, the J end by 0 bases, with 15 bases between. The CDR3 runs to 15 residues. The germline V gene encodes CDR1 MDHEN and CDR2 SYDVKM. Here the CDR3 reads CASRRDSRNSYEQYF. CDR3 nucleotide sequence: TGTGCCAGCAGGAGAGACAGCCGAAACTCCTACGAGCAGTACTTC.

The rearrangement links TRBV5-1 to TRBJ2-2; D is uncertain. This CDR3 spans 14 amino acids. Trimming pared 6 bases from V and 4 bases from J, leaving 13 bases between. In germline, CDR1 is SGHRS, CDR2 YFSETQ. The CDR3 DNA follows: TGCGCCAGCACTCTCCCCGCGGCCACCGGGGAGCTGTTTTTT. It is translated as CASTLPAATGELFF.

The chain recombines TRBV14 with TRBJ2-1; the D is unclear. V was cut by 2 bases and J by 10 bases, with 9 bases left in between. The CDR3 loop spans 12 amino acids. From germline, CDR1 is SGHDN and CDR2 FVKESK. Here the CDR3 reads CASSQMTWEQFF. In nucleotides, the CDR3 is TGTGCCAGCAGCCAAATGACTTGGGAGCAGTTCTTC.

The chain links TRBV3-1 (or the pseudogene TRBV3-2) to TRBJ2-2, with D tentatively TRBD1 (6 bases). Germline V gene data show CDR1 as LGHDT and CDR2 as YNNKEL (reference sequence). V was clipped by 0 bases and J by 5 bases, with 22 bases between them. This CDR3 contains 19 residues. The CDR3 sequence is CASSQETQGRTGSTGELFF. For the CDR3, the DNA is TGTGCCAGCAGCCAAGAGACCCAGGGGCGAACGGGCAGTACCGGGGAGCTGTTTTTT.

This chain uses TRBV3-1 (or the pseudogene TRBV3-2) with TRBJ2-3; no firm D call. Per germline, CDR1 LGHDT and CDR2 YNNKEL (reference sequence). The CDR3 sequence is 13 residues long. Trimming cost V 4 bases and J 4 bases, with 9 bases left between them. CDR3 sequence (DNA): TGTGCCAGCAGCCCCCGCGCGGCAGATACGCAGTATTTT. Its protein product is CASSPRAADTQYF.

The chain carries TRBV5-1 and TRBJ2-3, with D possibly being TRBD2 (5 bases). The CDR3 covers 14 residues. Germline V CDR1 and CDR2: SGHRS, YFSETQ. Trimming shortened V by 0 bases and J by 4 bases, and 9 bases separated the two germline ends. CDR3 protein: CASSLAQEADTQYF. The CDR3 DNA reads as TGCGCCAGCAGCTTGGCGCAGGAGGCAGATACGCAGTATTTT. Full variable domain (remainder filled in from reference TRBV5-1 and TRBJ2-3): KAGVTQTPRYLIKTRGQQVTLSCSPISGHRSVSWYQQTPGQGLQFLFEYFSETQRNKGNFPGRFSGRQFSNSRSEMNVSTLELGDSALYLCASSLAQEADTQYFGPGTRLTVL.

The rearrangement links TRBV29-1 to TRBJ2-1; TRBD2 agrees at 10 bases. Trimming cost V 1 base and J 3 bases; bases outside gene matches: 9. The germline gives CDR1 SQVTM, CDR2 ANQGSEA. CDR3 length: 17 residues. This CDR3 is CSVEALTLAGVYNEQFF. CDR3 sequence (DNA): TGCAGCGTTGAAGCCCTAACTCTAGCGGGAGTCTACAATGAGCAGTTCTTC.

This clone was observed a handful of times. V gene TRBV29-1 combines with J gene TRBJ1-2; 8 bases are shared with TRBD1. The V segment lost 8 bases and the J segment 4 bases; nucleotides outside the gene matches: 9. The germline V gene encodes CDR1 SQVTM and CDR2 ANQGSEA. The CDR3 loop spans 13 amino acids. Written as DNA, the CDR3 is TGCAGCACTGGACAGGGTGATCTCTATGGCTACACCTTC. As protein: CSTGQGDLYGYTF.

V and J are TRBV9 and TRBJ2-3; TRBD1 is a possible D gene (6 bases). V was pared by 4 bases and J by 0 bases, with 15 bases between. CDR3 length: 16 residues. Germline V CDR1 and CDR2: SGDLS, YYNGEE. CDR3 loop: CASSPGAVTSTDTQYF. DNA for the CDR3: TGTGCCAGCAGCCCAGGGGCGGTTACTAGCACAGATACGCAGTATTTT.

The chain couples TRBV27 to TRBJ2-7; possible D gene TRBD1, 5 bases. V dropped 4 bases and J dropped 5 bases, with 12 bases sitting between them. CDR3 length equals 13 residues. Germline V lookup: CDR1 MNHEY, CDR2 SMNVEV (reference sequence). The CDR3 is CASSSAWGHEQYF. The CDR3 coding sequence is TGTGCCAGCAGTTCAGCCTGGGGCCACGAGCAGTACTTC.

The CDR3 DNA follows: TGTGCCAGCAGCTACGGGACATTCAGCTCTGGGGCCAACGTCCTGACTTTC. This codes for CASSYGTFSSGANVLTF. The J gene is TRBJ2-6, the V gene TRBV28; the D gene is possibly TRBD1 (6 bases). CDR3 length: 17 residues. Germline CDR1 is MDHEN and CDR2 is SYDVKM. V gave up 6 bases and J gave up 0 bases, with 15 bases separating them.

The gene calls are TRBV19 and TRBJ2-1; perhaps TRBD2 as D (6 bases). Germline V gene data show CDR1 as LNHDA and CDR2 as SQIVND (reference sequence). V gave up 0 bases and J gave up 5 bases, with 14 bases separating them. This CDR3 spans 16 amino acids. CDR3 nucleotides: TGTGCCAGTAGTATAGATCTGGCTAGCGCGGACAATGAGCAGTTCTTC. Amino acid sequence: CASSIDLASADNEQFF.

The chain links TRBV2 to TRBJ1-2; D remains unclear. The CDR3 runs 18 residues. V dropped 2 bases and J dropped 3 bases, with 22 bases sitting between them. Germline V gene data show CDR1 as SNHLY and CDR2 as FYNNEI. The CDR3 spells CASSEIMREGAMDYGYTF. The CDR3 DNA is TGTGCCAGCAGTGAAATCATGAGGGAGGGCGCGATGGACTATGGCTACACCTTC.

The chain recombines TRBV5-1 with TRBJ2-7; 9 bases are a match to TRBD1. The CDR3 spans 15 residues. The V gene's germline CDR1 is SGHRS and CDR2 YFSETQ. The trim removed 0 bases at V and 3 bases at J, leaving 4 bases unmatched. The CDR3 DNA sequence: TGCGCCAGCAGCTTGGAACAGGGGGCCTACTACGAGCAGTACTTC. This encodes CASSLEQGAYYEQYF.

The chain's CDR3 is CASSGGQAAEAFF. In DNA form, the CDR3 reads TGTGCCAGCAGCGGGGGGCAGGCCGCTGAAGCTTTCTTT. The chain uses TRBV12-3 or TRBV12-4 and TRBJ1-1, with D perhaps TRBD1 (6 bases). The germline V and J ends were trimmed by 6 bases and 6 bases, with 14 bases remaining between them. The CDR3 has 13 amino acids.

The gene calls are TRBV10-3 and TRBJ1-2, with a tentative D call TRBD1 (5 bases). The CDR3 is made up of 13 amino acids. Germline values: CDR1 ENHRY, CDR2 SYGVKD. V was cut by 10 bases and J by 10 bases, with 22 bases left in between. This CDR3 is CATAPAGLYDYTF. In nucleotides, the CDR3 is TGTGCCACAGCCCCTGCAGGGCTATACGACTACACCTTC.

The genes are TRBV20-1 and TRBJ2-3, with TRBD2 as a possible D gene (5 bases). This CDR3 contains 11 residues. The germline V gene encodes CDR1 DFQATT and CDR2 SNEGSKA (reference sequence). V was shortened by 5 bases and J by 11 bases, with 14 bases between the two germline ends. CDR3 nucleotides: TGCAGTGCTTCCCCCGGGGAGCGGCAGTATTTT. It is translated as CSASPGERQYF.

V usage is TRBV30 and J usage is TRBJ2-7, with 9 bases fitting TRBD1. Looked up from germline, CDR1 is GTSNPN and CDR2 is SVGIG (reference sequence). The CDR3 length is 15 residues. Losses at the gene ends were 5 bases for V and 5 bases for J; bases not matched to a gene: 13. CDR3 sequence: CAWGRGNRGQHEQYF. The DNA of the CDR3 is TGTGCCTGGGGCAGAGGGAACAGGGGGCAACACGAGCAGTACTTC.